The entry that follows covers one T cell receptor (beta chain) sequence. The PCR employed 60 Vbeta primers together with 13 Jbeta primers. The protocol was immunoSEQ multiplex PCR, while the TCRdb copy is restricted to in-frame clones and leaves out a portion. The sample has more than 85,000 clones, approximately 81% seen once. Unmatched junction bases numbered 11, after V lost 4 bases and J lost 6 bases. The germline V gene has CDR1 MNHNY and CDR2 SVGAGI (reference sequence). The CDR3 consists of 16 residues. This entry belongs to a study of cytomegalovirus exposure and HLA in healthy donors. This clonotype originated in a man aged 25 to 40 in good health and CMV-seronegative. Source material: PBMCs. The J gene is TRBJ2-4, the V gene TRBV6-6, with 8 bases identical to TRBD2. The DNA of the CDR3 is TGTGCCAGCAGTTCCGACGGGAGGGCCGAGGGAAACATTCAGTACTTC. Protein sequence: CASSSDGRAEGNIQYF.